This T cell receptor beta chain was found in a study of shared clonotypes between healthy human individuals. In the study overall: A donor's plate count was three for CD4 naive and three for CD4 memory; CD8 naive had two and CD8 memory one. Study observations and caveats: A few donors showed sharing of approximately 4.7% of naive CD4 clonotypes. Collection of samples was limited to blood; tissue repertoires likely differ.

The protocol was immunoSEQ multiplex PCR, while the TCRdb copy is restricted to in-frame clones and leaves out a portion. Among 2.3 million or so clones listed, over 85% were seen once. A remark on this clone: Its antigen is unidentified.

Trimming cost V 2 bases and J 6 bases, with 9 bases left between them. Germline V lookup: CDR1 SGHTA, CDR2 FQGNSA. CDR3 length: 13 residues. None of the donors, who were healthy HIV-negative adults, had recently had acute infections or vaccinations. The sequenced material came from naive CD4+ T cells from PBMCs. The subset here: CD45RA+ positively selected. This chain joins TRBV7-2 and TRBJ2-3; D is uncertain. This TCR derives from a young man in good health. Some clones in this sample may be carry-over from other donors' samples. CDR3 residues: CASSLLYTDTQYF. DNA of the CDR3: TGTGCCAGCAGCTTACTGTATACGGATACGCAGTATTTT.